This T cell receptor (beta chain) was identified during a study of blood T cell repertoires in COVID-19. In germline, CDR1 is SGHAT, CDR2 FQNNGV. V was trimmed by 0 bases and J by 6 bases, leaving 9 bases between them. The CDR3 has 15 amino acids. Original processing methods: Reference gene primer amplification yielded estimated nucleated cell counts. TCRdb's table, derived via immunoSEQ multiplex PCR, lists solely in-frame clones and lacks some. Clonal size and the V and J genes are those of that table, whereas D and trimming came from the DNA. Of about 73,000 clones in the sample, roughly 83% were seen once.

The chain has TRBV11-2 and TRBJ1-6; the D is unclear. This clonotype was obtained from a woman aged 55-75 years with acute or convalescent COVID-19. Sequenced: peripheral blood. The CDR3 here is CASSLDFRGNSPLHF. The CDR3 DNA reads as TGTGCCAGCAGCTTAGATTTCCGGGGTAATTCACCCCTCCACTTT.